These T cell receptor beta chains were read from a single sample in a study of response to subunit inactivated influenza vaccine. TCRdb called the RT-PCR reads again in MiXCR, with one record for every CDR3 protein. Here the sample spans hundreds of thousands of distinct CDR3 sequences, around 8% being singletons. Sequences were derived from PBMCs from blood, sampled less than 30 months after vaccination. Receptor source: a man in his fifties or sixties who received an inactivated influenza vaccine. Each CDR3 is given with its conserved first and last residue. The D gene is left open where the match is weak. Clone size is not always given. Where it is, it says once, few, many or a class for expanded clones.

TRBV14	-	TRBJ1-1	few	TGTGCCAGCAGCCGACACCGGTCCTCTGAAGCTTTCTTT	CASSRHRSSEAFF
TRBV7-9	-	TRBJ2-3	few	TGTGCCTCGACGTTAGGGTTAACAGATACGCAGTATTTT	CASTLGLTDTQYF
TRBV6-2/TRBV6-3	TRBD1	TRBJ2-5	few	TGTGCCAGCTCCATTCTGACAGGGCTTCGGTACAGCCAAGAGACCCAGTACTTC	CASSILTGLRYSQETQYF
TRBV6-5	TRBD1	TRBJ1-5	many	TGTGCCAGCAGTTATCGACAGGGTGCAAACAATCAGCCCCAGCATTTT	CASSYRQGANNQPQHF
TRBV7-2	-	TRBJ1-3	many	TGTGCCAGCAGCTTAGACGGCACAGGGACTGGAAACACCATATATTTT	CASSLDGTGTGNTIYF
TRBV29-1	-	TRBJ2-3	-	TGCAGCGTTGACGGAGGACTACCCACAGATACGCAGTATTTT	CSVDGGLPTDTQYF
TRBV9	TRBD2	TRBJ2-3	many	TGTGCCAGCAGTGTTGGTACTAGCGGCACAGATACGCAGTATTTT	CASSVGTSGTDTQYF
TRBV11-2	TRBD2	TRBJ2-1	many	TGTGCCAGCAGCTTACTACTAGCGGGAGCTTACAATGAGCAGTTCTTC	CASSLLLAGAYNEQFF
TRBV4-1	-	TRBJ2-1	many	TGCGCCAGCAGGGGAAACTGGGGTGAGCAGTTCTTC	CASRGNWGEQFF
TRBV7-9	-	TRBJ2-2	many	TGTGCCAGCAGCTTAGCGGAAGAGGGTGACACCGGGGAGCTGTTTTTT	CASSLAEEGDTGELFF